The 13 T cell receptor beta chains reported below all come from one sample, sequenced in a study of blood T cells in healthy people across ages. Next came a second PCR, run for about 7 to 12 cycles, which used a sample-barcoded 5' primer along with a J-beta primer mix. Each CDR3 protein gets one entry after TCRdb re-called the 5' RACE reads with MiXCR. The sample has 750,000 to 850,000 distinct CDR3 sequences; more than 20% are singletons. This sample also appeared in a second study, on T cells of mothers and their children.

Sequenced material: blood. Receptor source: a boy younger than 18 in good health.

With regard to this clonotype: This likely comes from a read error, as the CDR3 has no conserved phenylalanine or tryptophan at its end. This chain links TRBV15 with TRBJ1-2; 8 positions match TRBD1. Germline V gene data show CDR1 as LNHNV and CDR2 as YYDKDF (reference sequence). This CDR3 is built from 15 residues. V was clipped by 0 bases and J by 6 bases; unmatched bases: 6. As DNA, the CDR3 is TGTGCCACCAGCAGAGACAGGACAGGGTCGGATGGCTACACCTTA. Translating it yields CATSRDRTGSDGYTL.

The chain is built from TRBV6-6 and TRBJ2-1; D is possibly TRBD2 (6 bases). V shed 0 bases and J shed 9 bases, with 12 bases lying between them. CDR1 is MNHNY, CDR2 SVGAGI, per germline (reference sequence). The CDR3 covers 14 residues. For the CDR3, the DNA is TGTGCCAGCAGTTACTCGAACCAGGGAGGTGAGCAGTTCTTC. Its protein product is CASSYSNQGGEQFF.

The CDR3 DNA sequence: TGTGCCAGCAGTTTTTCTTCTGGTGCGACACCTTCCACTTACGAGCAGTACTTC. Its protein product is CASSFSSGATPSTYEQYF. This chain uses TRBV12-3 or TRBV12-4 with TRBJ2-7; D is unclear. The V end lost 3 bases, the J end lost 4 bases, and 25 bases lay between the germline ends. The CDR3 is 18 residues long.

This chain joins TRBV20-1 and TRBJ2-3, with TRBD1 as a possible D gene (5 bases). V lost 5 bases to trimming and J lost 3 bases, with 21 bases between them. The length of the CDR3 is 16 residues. Germline CDR1 and CDR2: DFQATT and SNEGSKA (reference sequence). The CDR3 is CSALVRQGLRTDTQYF. CDR3 coding DNA: TGCAGTGCTCTAGTTCGTCAGGGCTTAAGAACAGATACGCAGTATTTT.

The chain employs TRBV20-1 and TRBJ1-1; possible D gene TRBD1, 5 bases. The V gene's germline CDR1 is DFQATT and CDR2 SNEGSKA (reference sequence). V was shortened by 4 bases and J by 4 bases, with 10 bases between the two germline ends. The CDR3 has 12 amino acids. The CDR3 DNA is TGCAGTGCTATGCTGGGGCCCACTGAAGCTTTCTTT. Protein sequence: CSAMLGPTEAFF.

Only a few counts were recorded for this clonotype. The chain links TRBV7-2 to TRBJ2-5; 9 bases fit TRBD1. The CDR3 runs 15 residues. The germline gives CDR1 SGHTA, CDR2 FQGNSA. The J segment lost 11 bases and the V segment lost 4 bases, leaving 14 bases of the junction unmatched. In DNA form, the CDR3 reads TGTGCCAGCAGCTCCGTCGGGACAGGGCTGGGGGAGCAGTACTTC. It translates to CASSSVGTGLGEQYF.

The J gene is TRBJ2-7, the V gene TRBV27; TRBD1 is a possible D gene (6 bases). Germline V lookup: CDR1 MNHEY, CDR2 SMNVEV (reference sequence). Trimming took off 6 bases at V and 3 bases at J, with 15 bases between the two ends. The CDR3 spans 14 residues. The CDR3 DNA follows: TGTGCCAGCAGCCGATCAACAGGGTACTACGAGCAGTACTTC. Protein product: CASSRSTGYYEQYF.

This clonotype appeared a few times. The chain couples TRBV5-1 to TRBJ2-5; 12 positions agree with TRBD1. CDR3 size: 16 residues. In germline, CDR1 is SGHRS, CDR2 YFSETQ. Losses at the gene ends were 0 bases for V and 5 bases for J; bases not matched to a gene: 5. CDR3 sequence: CASSLEGTGGGETQYF. The DNA of the CDR3 is TGCGCCAGCAGCTTGGAAGGGACAGGGGGCGGCGAGACCCAGTACTTC.

This rearrangement joins TRBV12-3 or TRBV12-4 to TRBJ1-2; the D is unclear. This CDR3 region has 17 residues. The V and J ends lost 0 bases and 3 bases respectively, with 17 bases between them. The CDR3 reads CASSLATTLRVDYGYTF. In nucleotides, the CDR3 is TGTGCCAGCAGTTTAGCTACAACGTTGAGGGTAGACTATGGCTACACCTTC.

Only a few counts were recorded for this clonotype. The rearrangement links TRBV9 to TRBJ2-5; D call uncertain. CDR3 size: 13 residues. Germline loops: CDR1 SGDLS, CDR2 YYNGEE. V lost 0 bases and J lost 5, with 8 bases in between. CDR3 sequence reads: CASSVEDGETQYF. CDR3 bases: TGTGCCAGCAGCGTAGAAGACGGTGAGACCCAGTACTTC.

This sequence joins TRBV25-1 and TRBJ2-7; no firm D call. The CDR3 sequence is 14 residues long. V gave up 5 bases and J gave up 4 bases, with 15 bases separating them. The germline V gene encodes CDR1 MGHDK and CDR2 SYGVNS. CDR3 in amino acids: CASSTQLGPYEQYF. CDR3 DNA sequence: TGTGCCAGCAGTACCCAGCTAGGTCCGTACGAGCAGTACTTC.

The V call is TRBV29-1, the J call TRBJ2-1; D remains ambiguous. Germline V lookup: CDR1 SQVTM, CDR2 ANQGSEA. The CDR3 covers 18 residues. V gave up 6 bases and J gave up 0 bases, with 24 bases separating them. In DNA, the CDR3 is TGCAGCGTACCCGATCCAGGCAGAGCTTTAAGCTCCTACAATGAGCAGTTCTTC. Its protein is CSVPDPGRALSSYNEQFF.

This clonotype has a handful of counts. The chain is built from TRBV9 and TRBJ2-5; either TRBD1 or TRBD2 may fit D (5 bases each). The CDR3 contains 14 residues. Germline V gene lookup returns CDR1 SGDLS and CDR2 YYNGEE. Trimming took 4 bases from V and 2 from J, leaving 12 bases between them. The CDR3 DNA follows: TGTGCCAGCAGCCGGGACCCGTTACAAGAGACCCAGTACTTC. Translating gives CASSRDPLQETQYF.